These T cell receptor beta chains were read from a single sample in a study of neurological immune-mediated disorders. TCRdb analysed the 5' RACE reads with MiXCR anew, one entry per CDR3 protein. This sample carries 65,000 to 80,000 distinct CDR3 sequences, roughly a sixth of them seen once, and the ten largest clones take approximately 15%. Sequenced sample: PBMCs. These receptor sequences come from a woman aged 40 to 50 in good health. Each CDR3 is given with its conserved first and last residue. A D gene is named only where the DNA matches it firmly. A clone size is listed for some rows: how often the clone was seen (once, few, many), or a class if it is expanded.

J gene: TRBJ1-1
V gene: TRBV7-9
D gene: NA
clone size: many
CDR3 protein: CASSSMQGSTEAFF
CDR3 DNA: TGTGCCAGCAGCTCGATGCAGGGGAGCACTGAAGCTTTCTTT

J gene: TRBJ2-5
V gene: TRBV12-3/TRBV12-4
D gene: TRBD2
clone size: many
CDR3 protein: CASSLDGGGQETQYF
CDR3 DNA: TGTGCCAGCAGCCTAGATGGGGGGGGCCAAGAGACCCAGTACTTC

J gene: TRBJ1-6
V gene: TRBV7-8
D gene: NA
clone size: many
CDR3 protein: CASSLFIATGAPDNSPLHF
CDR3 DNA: TGTGCCAGCAGCTTATTTATCGCGACCGGGGCTCCCGATAATTCACCCCTCCACTTT

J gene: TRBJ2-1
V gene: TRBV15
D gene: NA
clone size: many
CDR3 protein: CATSRDRTGHNEQFF
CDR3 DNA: TGTGCCACCAGCAGAGACCGGACGGGTCACAATGAGCAGTTCTTC

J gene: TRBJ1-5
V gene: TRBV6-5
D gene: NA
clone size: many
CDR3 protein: CASRAGREDQPQHF
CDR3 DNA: TGTGCCAGCAGGGCAGGGAGGGAGGATCAGCCCCAGCATTTT

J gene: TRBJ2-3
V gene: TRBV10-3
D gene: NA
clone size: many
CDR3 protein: CAISPTGDTQYF
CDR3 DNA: TGTGCCATCTCCCCGACGGGAGATACGCAGTATTTT

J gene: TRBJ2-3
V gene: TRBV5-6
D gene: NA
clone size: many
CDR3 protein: CASSLVDTDTQYF
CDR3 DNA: TGTGCCAGCAGCTTGGTAGATACAGATACGCAGTATTTT

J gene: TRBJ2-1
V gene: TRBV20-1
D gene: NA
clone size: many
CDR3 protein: CSARDYQKLTYNEQFF
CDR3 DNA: TGCAGTGCTAGAGATTACCAGAAACTCACCTACAATGAGCAGTTCTTC

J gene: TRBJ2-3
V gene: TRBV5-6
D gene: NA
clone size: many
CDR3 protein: CASSHTLANGGTDTQYF
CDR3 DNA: TGTGCCAGCAGCCACACACTAGCAAACGGTGGCACAGATACGCAGTATTTT

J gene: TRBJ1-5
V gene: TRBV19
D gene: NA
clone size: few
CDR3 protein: CASKGGDTSYSNQPQHF
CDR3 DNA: TGTGCCAGCAAAGGGGGGGACACTTCATATAGCAATCAGCCCCAGCATTTT

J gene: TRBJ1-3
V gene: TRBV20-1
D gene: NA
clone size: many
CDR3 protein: CSARGGNTIYF
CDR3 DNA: TGCAGTGCTAGAGGTGGAAACACCATATATTTT

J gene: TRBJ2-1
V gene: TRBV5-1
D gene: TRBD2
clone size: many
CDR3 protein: CASSPGGNNEQFF
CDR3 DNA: TGCGCCAGCAGCCCGGGGGGTAACAATGAGCAGTTCTTC

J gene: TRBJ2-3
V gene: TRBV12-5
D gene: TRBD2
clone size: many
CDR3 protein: CASGLTSGGDYTQYF
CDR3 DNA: TGTGCTAGTGGTCTGACTAGCGGGGGCGACTATACGCAGTATTTT

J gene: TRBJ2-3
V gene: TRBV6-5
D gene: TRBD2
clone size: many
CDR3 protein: CASSYSGLVTDTQYF
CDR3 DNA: TGTGCCAGCAGTTACTCCGGACTAGTCACAGATACGCAGTATTTT

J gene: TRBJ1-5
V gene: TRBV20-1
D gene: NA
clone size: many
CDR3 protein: CSARNREGQPQHF
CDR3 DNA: TGCAGTGCTAGAAACAGGGAGGGTCAGCCCCAGCATTTT

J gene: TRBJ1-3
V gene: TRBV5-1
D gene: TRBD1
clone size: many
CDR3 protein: CASSSWGQTSSGNTIYF
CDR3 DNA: TGCGCCAGCAGTTCTTGGGGACAGACGAGCTCTGGAAACACCATATATTTT

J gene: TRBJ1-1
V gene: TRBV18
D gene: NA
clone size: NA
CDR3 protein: CASPQAQGLLNTEAFF
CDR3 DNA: TGTGCCAGCCCCCAGGCTCAGGGACTATTGAACACTGAAGCTTTCTTT

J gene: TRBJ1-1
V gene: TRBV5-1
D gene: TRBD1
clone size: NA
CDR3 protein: CASSLRTGAVVAFF
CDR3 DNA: TGCGCCAGCAGCCTTCGTACAGGGGCGGTTGTAGCTTTCTTT

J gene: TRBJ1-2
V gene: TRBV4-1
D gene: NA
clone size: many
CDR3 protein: CASSPEGQGGYTF
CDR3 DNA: TGCGCCAGCAGCCCGGAGGGGCAAGGAGGCTACACCTTC

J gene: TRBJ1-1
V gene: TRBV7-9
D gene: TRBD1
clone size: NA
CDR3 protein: CASSFQQGQGRVEAFF
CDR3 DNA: TGTGCCAGCAGCTTCCAGCAGGGACAGGGGAGGGTTGAAGCTTTCTTT

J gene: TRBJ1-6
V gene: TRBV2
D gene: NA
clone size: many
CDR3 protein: CASTRGGSPLHF
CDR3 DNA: TGTGCCAGCACGCGTGGTGGGTCACCCCTCCACTTT